This TCR beta chain was captured by sequencing in a study of cytomegalovirus exposure and HLA in healthy donors. Study overall: The 90 to 150 validation repertoires used the same platform as the roughly 700 first-cohort repertoires (as reported by a later analysis).

Data came from immunoSEQ multiplex PCR; TCRdb stores just in-frame clones and leaves some out. The data show tens of thousands of clones, with about 95% seen just once and 1.5% to 2% held by the top ten. Germline trimming cut 1 base from V and 8 bases from J; bases unmatched to any gene: 6. The CDR3 totals 15 residues. Germline V gene lookup returns CDR1 SGHAT and CDR2 FQNNGV. With regard to this clone: Its antigen remains unidentified.

General study findings and limits: Investigators reported 164 TCR beta chains as tied to cytomegalovirus. The dataset shows that most TCR sequences were rare, while some public TCRs occurred in many donors. Reports credit the classifier with highly specific, highly sensitive diagnosis of cytomegalovirus status.

The clonotype comes from a young man in good health and CMV-seropositive. The rearrangement joins TRBV11-2 to TRBJ2-1, with 9 bases aligning to TRBD2. The sample was PBMCs. CDR3 nucleotides: TGTGCCAGCAGCTTAGTTAGCGGGAGTGGGTATGAGCAGTTCTTC. Encoded protein: CASSLVSGSGYEQFF.